The next 11 T cell receptor beta chains were all read from a single sample in a study of OX40 agonist ivuxolimab in advanced cancers. Profiled with immunoSEQ multiplex PCR; TCRdb holds only in-frame clones, not every one. The top ten clones hold 10% to 14% of a sample with about 63,000 clones, 85% to 90% of them seen once. The sequenced sample was CD4+ or CD8+ T cells sorted from blood, obtained in a trial of the OX40 agonist ivuxolimab. These TCRs come from an adult with an advanced solid tumor such as melanoma, head and neck, liver or kidney cancer.

This clone was seen once. V usage is TRBV6-6 and J usage is TRBJ1-1; 7 bases fit TRBD1. With V trimmed by 6 bases and J by 11 bases, 18 bases remained unmatched. This CDR3 contains 15 residues. Germline loops: CDR1 MNHNY, CDR2 SVGAGI (reference sequence). The CDR3 DNA is TGTGCCAGCAGCTTGGCCGGGACAGTAATTCTGAAGGCTTTCTTT. Protein product: CASSLAGTVILKAFF.

This chain joins TRBV18 and TRBJ2-7; D ambiguous. Trimming cost V 0 bases and J 7 bases, with 10 bases left between them. Germline CDR1 is KGHSH and CDR2 is LQKENI. The CDR3 is made up of 13 amino acids. The DNA of the CDR3 is TGTGCCAGCTCACCACCGGACCTTTCGGAGCAGTACTTC. Protein sequence: CASSPPDLSEQYF. The entire variable domain, with the rest obtained from reference TRBV18 and TRBJ2-7, is as follows: NAGVMQNPRHLVRRRGQEARLRCSPMKGHSHVYWYRQLPEEGLKFMVYLQKENIIDESGMPKERFSAEFPKEGPSILRIQQVVRGDSAAYFCASSPPDLSEQYFGPGTRLTVT.

DNA of the CDR3: TGTGCCAGCAGTAGATCGGACAGCCCCCACTCTGGAAACACCATATATTTT. Its protein is CASSRSDSPHSGNTIYF. This sequence joins TRBV28 and TRBJ1-3, with a possible D match to TRBD1 (6 bases). Germline CDR1 reads MDHEN; CDR2 reads SYDVKM. This CDR3 contains 17 residues. Trimming cost V 5 bases and J 0 bases, with 17 bases left between them.

Only one count was recorded for this clone. J is TRBJ1-5 and V is TRBV7-6; D is unclear. V lost 0 bases, J lost 4 bases, and 7 bases lay in between. The CDR3 contains 14 residues. From germline, CDR1 is SGHVS and CDR2 FNYEAQ. In DNA, the CDR3 is TGTGCCAGCAGCTTAGCGGGAGAGAATCAGCCCCAGCATTTT. Translation gives CASSLAGENQPQHF.

This clone was seen only a few times. The chain carries TRBV18 and TRBJ2-7; D is ambiguous. The CDR3 runs 12 residues. Trimming cost V 1 base and J 6 bases, with 7 bases left between them. From germline, CDR1 is KGHSH and CDR2 LQKENI. The CDR3 loop is CASSPQSREQYF. CDR3 coding DNA: TGTGCCAGCTCACCACAATCGCGCGAGCAGTACTTC. Variable domain in full (rest from reference TRBV18 and TRBJ2-7): NAGVMQNPRHLVRRRGQEARLRCSPMKGHSHVYWYRQLPEEGLKFMVYLQKENIIDESGMPKERFSAEFPKEGPSILRIQQVVRGDSAAYFCASSPQSREQYFGPGTRLTVT.

The J gene is TRBJ1-2, the V gene TRBV5-1, with no clear D. Germline CDR1 SGHRS, CDR2 YFSETQ. The germline V and J ends were trimmed by 1 base and 6 bases, with 22 bases remaining between them. CDR3 length: 17 residues. The CDR3 loop reads CASSLMAADLLPHGYTF. The CDR3 DNA reads TGCGCCAGCAGCTTGATGGCGGCAGATCTGTTGCCTCATGGCTACACCTTC.

With regard to this clone: The same CDR3 arises from other DNA sequences in this sample as well. The chain recombines TRBV6-6 with TRBJ2-7; D tentatively fits TRBD1 or TRBD2 (5 bases each). Germline-derived CDR1 and CDR2 are MNHNY and SVGAGI (reference sequence). The V and J ends lost 6 bases and 4 bases respectively, with 13 bases between them. The CDR3 extends over 13 amino acids. The CDR3 sequence is CASSRDPRYEQYF. Here the CDR3 DNA reads TGTGCCAGCAGCCGGGACCCACGATACGAGCAGTACTTC.

The chain links TRBV28 to TRBJ2-2, with a tentative D call TRBD2 (6 bases). Germline CDR1 MDHEN, CDR2 SYDVKM. This CDR3 is built from 12 residues. V was shortened by 6 bases and J by 7 bases, with 9 bases between the two germline ends. DNA of the CDR3: TGTGCCAGCAGGACTAGTTTCGGGGAGCTGTTTTTT. This encodes CASRTSFGELFF.

This clone was recorded only once. The chain couples TRBV5-4 to TRBJ2-7; 8 nucleotides line up with TRBD2. V was pared by 4 bases and J by 1 base, with 7 bases of the junction left unmatched. The CDR3 is made up of 15 amino acids. CDR1 is SGHNT, CDR2 YYREEE, per germline (reference sequence). In DNA, the CDR3 is TGTGCCAGCAGCCCGGGGGGCGGGAGGTCCTACGAGCAGTACTTC. Residues: CASSPGGGRSYEQYF.

This rearrangement joins TRBV5-4 to TRBJ2-5; D gene unclear. The V end was cut by 0 bases, the J end by 1 base, with 7 bases between. CDR3 size: 14 residues. Germline CDR1 reads SGHNT; CDR2 reads YYREEE (reference sequence). The CDR3: CASSLGAGQETQYF. The CDR3 DNA follows: TGTGCCAGCAGCTTGGGGGCCGGCCAAGAGACCCAGTACTTC.

This chain joins TRBV7-9 and TRBJ2-7; 9 nucleotides agree with TRBD1. The ends lost 4 bases at V and 7 bases at J; junction bases unmatched: 5. The length of the CDR3 is 13 residues. Germline assignment: CDR1 SEHNR and CDR2 FQNEAQ (reference sequence). The CDR3 coding sequence is TGTGCCAGCAGCTCGGACAGGGGAGGGGAGCAGTACTTC. It translates to CASSSDRGGEQYF.